The T cell receptor (beta chain) under discussion was sequenced for a study of blood T cell repertoires in COVID-19. As for the study in general: Sites in the United States, Italy and Spain provided acute and convalescent COVID-19 samples. The analysed material was cDNA or gDNA that came from T cells, B-cell-depleted T cells, or PBMCs.

Original methodology: It was from reference gene primer amplification that nucleated cell counts were estimated. Profiled with immunoSEQ multiplex PCR; TCRdb holds only in-frame clones, not every one. The V and J calls and clone size come from that table; D and trimming were worked out from the DNA. The top ten hold nearly 5% of the sample, which has roughly 80,000 clones, roughly 85% seen once. Trimming pared 1 base from V and 4 bases from J, leaving 17 bases between. Germline CDR1 SGHRS, CDR2 YFSETQ. This CDR3 region has 16 residues. The TCR sequence derives from a woman of 80 years or more with active or convalescent COVID-19. V gene TRBV5-1 combines with J gene TRBJ1-2; no clear D gene. Sequencing was done on a sample of peripheral blood. CDR3 region: CASSLWSEGFSYGYTF. CDR3 nucleotide sequence: TGCGCCAGCAGCTTGTGGTCAGAGGGATTTTCCTATGGCTACACCTTC.